These T cell receptor beta chains were read from a single sample in a study of T cell repertoires in cytomegalovirus infection. TCRdb itself ran the reads through MiXCR, one entry per CDR3 protein. The table has about 60,000 distinct CDR3 sequences, roughly 34% seen once; the top ten hold around 70%. No antigen has been identified for these receptors. The specimen sequenced was PBMCs, sequenced either directly or after in vitro stimulation (not recorded which). The receptor source for this set is a human donor in good health (CMV status not recorded). Some clones in this sample may be carry-over from other donors' samples. Both conserved end residues are part of each CDR3. A D gene is named only where the DNA matches it firmly. Part of the rows lack a size; the others show once, few, many or a class for expanded clones.

v_gene: TRBV7-2; j_gene: TRBJ2-5; abundance: -; d_gene: -; CDR3nt: TGTGCCAGCAGCCCCGGGCGAGCCCCAGAGACCCAGTACTTC; CDR3aa: CASSPGRAPETQYF
v_gene: TRBV4-3; j_gene: TRBJ2-7; abundance: many; d_gene: TRBD1; CDR3nt: TGCGCCAGCAGTCCCGGTTCGGGACAGACCTACGAGCAGTACTTC; CDR3aa: CASSPGSGQTYEQYF
v_gene: TRBV19; j_gene: TRBJ2-1; abundance: few; d_gene: TRBD2; CDR3nt: TGTGCCAGTAGTATTATTTTAGGACTAGCGGGGGTGAATGAGCAGTTCTTC; CDR3aa: CASSIILGLAGVNEQFF
v_gene: TRBV7-9; j_gene: TRBJ1-1; abundance: few; d_gene: -; CDR3nt: TGTGCCAGCAGCGTAGACAGGAACACTGAAGCTTTCTTT; CDR3aa: CASSVDRNTEAFF
v_gene: TRBV12-3/TRBV12-4; j_gene: TRBJ1-1; abundance: many; d_gene: -; CDR3nt: TGTGCCAGCAGCGTTGCCACTGAAGCTTTCTTT; CDR3aa: CASSVATEAFF
v_gene: TRBV2; j_gene: TRBJ2-2; abundance: many; d_gene: TRBD1; CDR3nt: TGTGCCAGCGTCGGCCAGGGGGCCGTCGGGGAGCTGTTTTTT; CDR3aa: CASVGQGAVGELFF
v_gene: TRBV7-9; j_gene: TRBJ1-4; abundance: few; d_gene: -; CDR3nt: TGTGCCAGCAGCTTCCAAAGAGGGTACGCTAATGAAAAACTGTTTTTT; CDR3aa: CASSFQRGYANEKLFF
v_gene: TRBV11-2; j_gene: TRBJ2-7; abundance: -; d_gene: -; CDR3nt: TGTGCCAGCAGCTTAGCCAGTGGTCGGTTATCCTACGAGCAGTACTTC; CDR3aa: CASSLASGRLSYEQYF
v_gene: TRBV10-3; j_gene: TRBJ2-7; abundance: -; d_gene: TRBD2; CDR3nt: TGTGCCATCAAGGAGGCGGGGGTCTACGAGCAGTACTTC; CDR3aa: CAIKEAGVYEQYF
v_gene: TRBV7-9; j_gene: TRBJ2-3; abundance: many; d_gene: -; CDR3nt: TGTGCCAGCAGCTTAGTGTCAGGAAAAGATACGCAGTATTTT; CDR3aa: CASSLVSGKDTQYF
v_gene: TRBV7-9; j_gene: TRBJ2-1; abundance: few; d_gene: -; CDR3nt: TGTGCCAGCAGCGGGGTGCGTGGAAGCTCCTACAATGAGCAGTTCTTC; CDR3aa: CASSGVRGSSYNEQFF
v_gene: TRBV7-8; j_gene: TRBJ2-1; abundance: -; d_gene: TRBD2; CDR3nt: TGTGCCAGCAGCTGGGCTCGCGCTAGCGGGACTGAGGATGAGCAGTTCTTC; CDR3aa: CASSWARASGTEDEQFF
v_gene: TRBV27; j_gene: TRBJ1-2; abundance: few; d_gene: -; CDR3nt: TGTGCCAGCAGTCCCACCGCTAACTATGGCTACACCTTC; CDR3aa: CASSPTANYGYTF
v_gene: TRBV29-1; j_gene: TRBJ2-1; abundance: few; d_gene: -; CDR3nt: TGCAGCGGGGGCAGGGAAGGGAATGAGCAGTTCTTC; CDR3aa: CSGGREGNEQFF
v_gene: TRBV12-3/TRBV12-4; j_gene: TRBJ1-3; abundance: few; d_gene: TRBD1; CDR3nt: TGTGCCAGCAGCCCGACAGGGGGGACTGGAAACACCATATATTTT; CDR3aa: CASSPTGGTGNTIYF
v_gene: TRBV5-1; j_gene: TRBJ2-5; abundance: once; d_gene: -; CDR3nt: TGCGCCAGCAGCTTCGATCGAGAGACCCAGTACTTC; CDR3aa: CASSFDRETQYF
v_gene: TRBV4-1; j_gene: TRBJ2-2; abundance: few; d_gene: -; CDR3nt: TGCGCCAGCAGCCAAGATCCGACCGGGGAGCTGTTTTTT; CDR3aa: CASSQDPTGELFF
v_gene: TRBV7-2; j_gene: TRBJ1-1; abundance: many; d_gene: -; CDR3nt: TGTGCCAGCAGCCCCTTTAGGGAGAACACTGAAGCTTTCTTT; CDR3aa: CASSPFRENTEAFF
v_gene: TRBV7-8; j_gene: TRBJ2-5; abundance: medium-sized; d_gene: -; CDR3nt: TGTGCCAGCAGCCCTACAGGGTTCCAAGAGACCCAGTACTTC; CDR3aa: CASSPTGFQETQYF
v_gene: TRBV5-1; j_gene: TRBJ2-3; abundance: -; d_gene: TRBD2; CDR3nt: TGCGCCAGCAGCTTGGTTTACTCGACTAGCGGGAGGTCCGCAGATACGCAGTATTTT; CDR3aa: CASSLVYSTSGRSADTQYF
v_gene: TRBV5-3; j_gene: TRBJ2-5; abundance: -; d_gene: -; CDR3nt: TGTGCCAGCAGCTTGGCTGGAGCAATGGAGACCCAGTACTTC; CDR3aa: CASSLAGAMETQYF
v_gene: TRBV12-3/TRBV12-4; j_gene: TRBJ1-4; abundance: -; d_gene: TRBD1; CDR3nt: TGTGCCAGCAGCTCAGACAGGGAGGTTGAAGAAAAACTGTTTTTT; CDR3aa: CASSSDREVEEKLFF
v_gene: TRBV7-9; j_gene: TRBJ2-7; abundance: -; d_gene: TRBD2; CDR3nt: TGTGCCAGCAGCACTAGCGTGAGGGCCTACGAGCAGTACTTC; CDR3aa: CASSTSVRAYEQYF
v_gene: TRBV7-9; j_gene: TRBJ2-3; abundance: -; d_gene: TRBD1; CDR3nt: TGTGCCAGCAGCCCCACGGGACAGGGGCCTATAGATACGCAGTATTTT; CDR3aa: CASSPTGQGPIDTQYF
v_gene: TRBV7-8; j_gene: TRBJ1-2; abundance: few; d_gene: TRBD1; CDR3nt: TGTGCCAGCACCATTAGCCCCTCAGGGGGTTACTATGGCTACACCTTC; CDR3aa: CASTISPSGGYYGYTF
v_gene: TRBV7-2; j_gene: TRBJ2-7; abundance: many; d_gene: -; CDR3nt: TGTGCCAGCAGCTTAACCTACGAGCAGTACTTC; CDR3aa: CASSLTYEQYF
v_gene: TRBV30; j_gene: TRBJ2-1; abundance: -; d_gene: -; CDR3nt: TGTGCCTGGACTGGGGGCCACGGGGTCCACAATGAGCAGTTCTTC; CDR3aa: CAWTGGHGVHNEQFF
v_gene: TRBV5-4; j_gene: TRBJ1-2; abundance: many; d_gene: -; CDR3nt: TGTGCCAGCAGCTTGCCCGCGGAGGGCTACACCTTC; CDR3aa: CASSLPAEGYTF
v_gene: TRBV4-1; j_gene: TRBJ2-7; abundance: few; d_gene: -; CDR3nt: TGCGCCAGCAGCCAAGTTTTGAGCTCCTACGAGCAGTACTTC; CDR3aa: CASSQVLSSYEQYF
v_gene: TRBV11-3; j_gene: TRBJ2-2; abundance: -; d_gene: -; CDR3nt: TGTGCCAGCAGCTTAGATGGTGTGAACACCGGGGAGCTGTTTTTT; CDR3aa: CASSLDGVNTGELFF
v_gene: TRBV5-5; j_gene: TRBJ2-1; abundance: -; d_gene: TRBD2; CDR3nt: TGTGCCAGCAGCCGCGGGAGCGGGAGAAGGGTAGACAATGAGCAGTTCTTC; CDR3aa: CASSRGSGRRVDNEQFF
v_gene: TRBV7-2; j_gene: TRBJ2-1; abundance: -; d_gene: -; CDR3nt: TGTGCCAGCGAACCTACTTCCTACAATGAGCAGTTCTTC; CDR3aa: CASEPTSYNEQFF
v_gene: TRBV5-1; j_gene: TRBJ2-5; abundance: -; d_gene: TRBD1; CDR3nt: TGCGCCAGCAGCTTGACCGGGACAGGGCCCCAAGAGACCCAGTACTTC; CDR3aa: CASSLTGTGPQETQYF
v_gene: TRBV7-7; j_gene: TRBJ2-1; abundance: -; d_gene: TRBD2; CDR3nt: TGTGCCAGCAGCTTAGCGGGGACTAGCGGGAGGATCTACAATGAGCAGTTCTTC; CDR3aa: CASSLAGTSGRIYNEQFF
v_gene: TRBV5-1; j_gene: TRBJ2-3; abundance: -; d_gene: TRBD1; CDR3nt: TGCGCCAGCAGCAGCCAGGGGGAAGCAGATACGCAGTATTTT; CDR3aa: CASSSQGEADTQYF
v_gene: TRBV2; j_gene: TRBJ2-4; abundance: -; d_gene: TRBD1; CDR3nt: TGTGCCACCGGGACAGGGGGTAACATTCAGTACTTC; CDR3aa: CATGTGGNIQYF
v_gene: TRBV6-5; j_gene: TRBJ1-1; abundance: -; d_gene: -; CDR3nt: TGTGCCAGCAGTTACTCCCAGGGGATCACTGAAGCTTTCTTT; CDR3aa: CASSYSQGITEAFF
v_gene: TRBV25-1; j_gene: TRBJ2-7; abundance: -; d_gene: -; CDR3nt: TGTGCCAGCAGTGAATTTGGAGACAGGATCGTCGAGCAGTACTTC; CDR3aa: CASSEFGDRIVEQYF
v_gene: TRBV4-3; j_gene: TRBJ1-1; abundance: -; d_gene: -; CDR3nt: TGCGCCAGCAGCCCAGGGGCCGGAGGACAAACTGAAGCTTTCTTT; CDR3aa: CASSPGAGGQTEAFF
v_gene: TRBV7-2; j_gene: TRBJ1-5; abundance: many; d_gene: -; CDR3nt: TGTGCCAGCAGCTTAGAATCGGCCCGCAATCAGCCCCAGCATTTT; CDR3aa: CASSLESARNQPQHF
v_gene: TRBV7-9; j_gene: TRBJ2-3; abundance: -; d_gene: -; CDR3nt: TGTGCCAGCAGCCCAGAGGCAGATACGCAGTATTTT; CDR3aa: CASSPEADTQYF
v_gene: TRBV6-2/TRBV6-3; j_gene: TRBJ2-3; abundance: few; d_gene: -; CDR3nt: TGTGCCAGCAGCCGCGGCACCCCGCAGTATTTT; CDR3aa: CASSRGTPQYF
v_gene: TRBV15; j_gene: TRBJ1-1; abundance: -; d_gene: -; CDR3nt: TGTGCCACCAGCCGGGCAGCGAACACTGAAGCTTTCTTT; CDR3aa: CATSRAANTEAFF
v_gene: TRBV4-3; j_gene: TRBJ2-7; abundance: -; d_gene: -; CDR3nt: TGCGCCAGCAGCCAGAAGCCGGGACAAGACTACGAGCAGTACTTC; CDR3aa: CASSQKPGQDYEQYF
v_gene: TRBV3-1; j_gene: TRBJ1-2; abundance: once; d_gene: -; CDR3nt: TGTGCCAGCAGCTTAGACGCGGGCTACAGTGGCTACACCTTC; CDR3aa: CASSLDAGYSGYTF
v_gene: TRBV19; j_gene: TRBJ1-5; abundance: -; d_gene: -; CDR3nt: TGTGCCAGTAGACGTTTGGGGGGCAATCAGCCCCAGCATTTT; CDR3aa: CASRRLGGNQPQHF
v_gene: TRBV7-2; j_gene: TRBJ2-5; abundance: many; d_gene: -; CDR3nt: TGTGCCAGCAGTACCCGCCAAGAGACCCAGTACTTC; CDR3aa: CASSTRQETQYF
v_gene: TRBV7-2; j_gene: TRBJ2-3; abundance: few; d_gene: TRBD2; CDR3nt: TGTGCCAGCAGCTCTGGGGGCGGTAGCGGGAGGTCAGATACGCAGTATTTT; CDR3aa: CASSSGGGSGRSDTQYF
v_gene: TRBV7-2; j_gene: TRBJ1-2; abundance: few; d_gene: -; CDR3nt: TGTGCCAGCAGCCCAGAAAGGTCCTATGGCTACACCTTC; CDR3aa: CASSPERSYGYTF
v_gene: TRBV6-6; j_gene: TRBJ2-7; abundance: once; d_gene: TRBD2; CDR3nt: TGTGCCAGCAGGCGACTAGCGGGGGGGTCCAGCTCCTACGAGCAGTACTTC; CDR3aa: CASRRLAGGSSSYEQYF
v_gene: TRBV20-1; j_gene: TRBJ1-2; abundance: many; d_gene: -; CDR3nt: TGCAGTGCTACCCGGACGGAGACGTATGGCTACACCTTC; CDR3aa: CSATRTETYGYTF
v_gene: TRBV7-8; j_gene: TRBJ2-3; abundance: many; d_gene: -; CDR3nt: TGTGCCAGCAGCTTCAGAGGTGGACAAAGCACAGATACGCAGTATTTT; CDR3aa: CASSFRGGQSTDTQYF
v_gene: TRBV7-9; j_gene: TRBJ2-5; abundance: few; d_gene: -; CDR3nt: TGTGCCAGCAGCCCCACTTGGACAGTCCAAGAGACCCAGTACTTC; CDR3aa: CASSPTWTVQETQYF
v_gene: TRBV20-1; j_gene: TRBJ1-5; abundance: -; d_gene: TRBD1; CDR3nt: TGCAGTGCTACTTCCGTCCCGGGACAGGGGGCAGGCAATCAGCCCCAGCATTTT; CDR3aa: CSATSVPGQGAGNQPQHF
v_gene: TRBV27; j_gene: TRBJ1-2; abundance: -; d_gene: -; CDR3nt: TGTGCCAGCAGTGTGACAGGTGCAGGGCCGGGCTACACCTTC; CDR3aa: CASSVTGAGPGYTF
v_gene: TRBV25-1; j_gene: TRBJ2-5; abundance: -; d_gene: TRBD2; CDR3nt: TGTGCCAGCACTAAAAGCGCCGGGGGGGGCGAGACCCAGTACTTC; CDR3aa: CASTKSAGGGETQYF